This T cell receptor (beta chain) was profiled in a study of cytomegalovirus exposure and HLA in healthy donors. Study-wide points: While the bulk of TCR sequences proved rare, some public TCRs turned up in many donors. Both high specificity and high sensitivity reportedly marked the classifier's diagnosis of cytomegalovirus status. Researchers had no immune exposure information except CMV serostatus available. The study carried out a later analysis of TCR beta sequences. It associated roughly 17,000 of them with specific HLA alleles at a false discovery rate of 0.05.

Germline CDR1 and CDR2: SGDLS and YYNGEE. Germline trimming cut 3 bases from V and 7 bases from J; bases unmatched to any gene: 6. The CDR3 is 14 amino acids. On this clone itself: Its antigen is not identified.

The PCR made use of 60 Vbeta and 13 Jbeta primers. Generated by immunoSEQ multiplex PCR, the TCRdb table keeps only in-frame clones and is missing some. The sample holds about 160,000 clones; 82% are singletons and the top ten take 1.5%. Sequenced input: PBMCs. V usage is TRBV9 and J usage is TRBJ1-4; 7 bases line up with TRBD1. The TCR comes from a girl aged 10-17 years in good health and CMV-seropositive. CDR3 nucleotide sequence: TGTGCCAGCAGCGCCGGGACAGACCCTGAAAAACTGTTTTTT. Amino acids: CASSAGTDPEKLFF. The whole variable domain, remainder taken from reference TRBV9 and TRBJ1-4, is DSGVTQTPKHLITATGQRVTLRCSPRSGDLSVYWYQQSLDQGLQFLIQYYNGEERAKGNILERFSAQQFPDLHSELNLSSLELGDSALYFCASSAGTDPEKLFFGSGTQLSVL.